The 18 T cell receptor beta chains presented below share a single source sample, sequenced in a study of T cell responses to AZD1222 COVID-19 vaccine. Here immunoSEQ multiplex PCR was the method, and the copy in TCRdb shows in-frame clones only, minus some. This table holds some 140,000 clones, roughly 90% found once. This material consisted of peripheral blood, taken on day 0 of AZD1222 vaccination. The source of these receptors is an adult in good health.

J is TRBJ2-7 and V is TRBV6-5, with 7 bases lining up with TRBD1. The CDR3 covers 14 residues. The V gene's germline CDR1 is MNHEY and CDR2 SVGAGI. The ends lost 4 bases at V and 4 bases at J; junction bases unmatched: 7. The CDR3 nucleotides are TGTGCCAGCAGTTTAACAGGGGAAGGGTACGAGCAGTACTTC. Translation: CASSLTGEGYEQYF.

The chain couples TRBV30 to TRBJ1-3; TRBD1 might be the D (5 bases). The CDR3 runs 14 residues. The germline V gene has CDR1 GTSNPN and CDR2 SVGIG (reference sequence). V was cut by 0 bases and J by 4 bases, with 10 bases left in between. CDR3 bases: TGTGCCTGGAGTGTGGGGGACTCCGGAAACACCATATATTTT. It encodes CAWSVGDSGNTIYF.

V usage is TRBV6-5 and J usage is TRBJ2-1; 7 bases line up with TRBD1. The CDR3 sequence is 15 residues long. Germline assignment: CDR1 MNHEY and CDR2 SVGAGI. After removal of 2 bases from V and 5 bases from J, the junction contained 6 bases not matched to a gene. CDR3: CASSYKGAIDNEQFF. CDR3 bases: TGTGCCAGCAGTTACAAGGGGGCAATCGACAATGAGCAGTTCTTC.

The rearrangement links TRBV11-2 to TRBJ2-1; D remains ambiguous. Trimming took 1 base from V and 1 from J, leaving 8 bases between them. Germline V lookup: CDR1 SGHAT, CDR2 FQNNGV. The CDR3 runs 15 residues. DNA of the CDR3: TGTGCCAGCAGCTTAGTAAAGGGATCCTACAATGAGCAGTTCTTC. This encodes CASSLVKGSYNEQFF.

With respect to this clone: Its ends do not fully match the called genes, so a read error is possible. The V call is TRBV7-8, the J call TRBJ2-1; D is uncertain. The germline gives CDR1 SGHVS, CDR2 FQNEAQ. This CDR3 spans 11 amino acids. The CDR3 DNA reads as TGTGCCAGCAGCTTATGGGATAGTGCGCTCTTC. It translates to CASSLWDSALF.

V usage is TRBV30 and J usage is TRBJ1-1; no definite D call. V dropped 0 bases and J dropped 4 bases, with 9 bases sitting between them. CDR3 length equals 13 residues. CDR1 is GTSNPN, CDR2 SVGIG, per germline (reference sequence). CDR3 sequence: CAWSVYGPTEAFF. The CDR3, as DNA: TGTGCCTGGAGTGTGTACGGGCCCACTGAAGCTTTCTTT.

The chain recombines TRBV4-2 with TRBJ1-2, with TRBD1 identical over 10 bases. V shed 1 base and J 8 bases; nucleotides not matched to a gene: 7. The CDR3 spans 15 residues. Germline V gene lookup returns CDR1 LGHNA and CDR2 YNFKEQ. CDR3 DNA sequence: TGTGCCAGCAGCCAAGGCGGACAGGGGGTTACGGGCTACACCTTC. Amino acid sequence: CASSQGGQGVTGYTF.

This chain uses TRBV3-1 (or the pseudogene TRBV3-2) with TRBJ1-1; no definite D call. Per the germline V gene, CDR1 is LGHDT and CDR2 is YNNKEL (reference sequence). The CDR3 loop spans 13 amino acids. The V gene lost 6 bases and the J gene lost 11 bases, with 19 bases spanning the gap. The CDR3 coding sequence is TGTGCCAGCAGTTGGGAGCCCGTCGCTGGGGCTTTCTTT. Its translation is CASSWEPVAGAFF.

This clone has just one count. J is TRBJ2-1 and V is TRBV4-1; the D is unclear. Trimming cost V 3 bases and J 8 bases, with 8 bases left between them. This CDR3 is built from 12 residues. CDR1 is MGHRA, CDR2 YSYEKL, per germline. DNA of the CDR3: TGCGCCAGCAGCCACCCCGGCGATGAGCAGTTCTTC. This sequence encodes CASSHPGDEQFF.

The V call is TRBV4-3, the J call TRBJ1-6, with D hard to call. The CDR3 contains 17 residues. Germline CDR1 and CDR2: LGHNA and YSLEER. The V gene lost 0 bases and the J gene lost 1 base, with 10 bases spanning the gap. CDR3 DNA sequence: TGCGCCAGCAGCCAAGAACCCGCTAATTCCTATAATTCACCCCTCCACTTT. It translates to CASSQEPANSYNSPLHF.

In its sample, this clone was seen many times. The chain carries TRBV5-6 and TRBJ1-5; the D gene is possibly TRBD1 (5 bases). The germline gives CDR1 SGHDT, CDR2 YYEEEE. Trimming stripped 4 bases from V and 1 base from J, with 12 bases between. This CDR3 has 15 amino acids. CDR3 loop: CASSRGPTSNQPQHF. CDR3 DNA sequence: TGTGCCAGCAGCCGGGGACCGACCAGCAATCAGCCCCAGCATTTT.

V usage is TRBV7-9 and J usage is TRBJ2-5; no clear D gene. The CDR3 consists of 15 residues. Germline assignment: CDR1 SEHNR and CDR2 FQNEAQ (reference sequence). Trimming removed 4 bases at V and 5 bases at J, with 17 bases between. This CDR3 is CASSSSPVGGETQYF. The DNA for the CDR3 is TGTGCCAGCAGCTCCTCCCCCGTAGGTGGGGAGACCCAGTACTTC.

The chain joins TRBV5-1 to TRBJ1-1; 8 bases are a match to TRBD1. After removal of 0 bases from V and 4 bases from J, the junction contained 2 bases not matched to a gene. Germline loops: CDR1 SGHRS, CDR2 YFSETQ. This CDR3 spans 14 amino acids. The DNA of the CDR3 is TGCGCCAGCAGCTTGGTTACAGGGGGCACTGAAGCTTTCTTT. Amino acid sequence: CASSLVTGGTEAFF.

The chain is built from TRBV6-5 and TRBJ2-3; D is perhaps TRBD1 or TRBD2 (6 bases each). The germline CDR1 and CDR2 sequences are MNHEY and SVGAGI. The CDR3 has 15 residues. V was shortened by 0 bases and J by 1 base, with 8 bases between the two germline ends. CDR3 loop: CASSYSRGGTDTQYF. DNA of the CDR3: TGTGCCAGCAGTTACTCGAGGGGGGGCACAGATACGCAGTATTTT.

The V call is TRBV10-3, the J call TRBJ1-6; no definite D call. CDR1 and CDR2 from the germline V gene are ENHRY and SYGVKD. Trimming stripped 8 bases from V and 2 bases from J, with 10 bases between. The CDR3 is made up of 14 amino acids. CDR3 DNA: TGTGCCATCGGTCCTCAGCCCTATAATTCACCCCTCCACTTT. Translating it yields CAIGPQPYNSPLHF.

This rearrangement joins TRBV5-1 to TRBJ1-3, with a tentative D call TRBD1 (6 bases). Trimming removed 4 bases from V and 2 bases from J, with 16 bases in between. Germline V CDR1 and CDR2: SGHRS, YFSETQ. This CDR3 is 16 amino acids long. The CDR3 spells CASSEATGLPGNTIYF. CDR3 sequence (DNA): TGCGCCAGCAGCGAAGCGACAGGTTTGCCTGGAAACACCATATATTTT.

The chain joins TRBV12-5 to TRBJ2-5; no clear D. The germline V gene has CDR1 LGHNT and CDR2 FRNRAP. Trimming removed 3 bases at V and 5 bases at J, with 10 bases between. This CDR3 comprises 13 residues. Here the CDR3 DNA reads TGTGCTAGTGGTTTCGACTTAGGGGAGACCCAGTACTTC. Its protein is CASGFDLGETQYF.

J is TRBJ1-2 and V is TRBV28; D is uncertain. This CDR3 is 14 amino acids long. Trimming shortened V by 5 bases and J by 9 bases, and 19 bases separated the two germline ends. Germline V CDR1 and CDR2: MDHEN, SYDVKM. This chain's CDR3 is CASSPTNLGESYTF. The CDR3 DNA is TGTGCCAGCAGTCCTACCAACCTTGGAGAAAGCTACACCTTC.